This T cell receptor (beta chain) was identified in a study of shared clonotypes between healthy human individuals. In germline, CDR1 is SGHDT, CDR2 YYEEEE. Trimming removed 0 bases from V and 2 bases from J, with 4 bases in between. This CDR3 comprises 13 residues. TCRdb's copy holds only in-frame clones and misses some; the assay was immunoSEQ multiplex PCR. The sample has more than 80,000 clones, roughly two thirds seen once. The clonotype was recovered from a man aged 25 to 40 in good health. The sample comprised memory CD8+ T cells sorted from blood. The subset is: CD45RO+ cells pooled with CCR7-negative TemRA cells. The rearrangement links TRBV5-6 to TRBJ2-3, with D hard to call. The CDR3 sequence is CASSLDPTDTQYF. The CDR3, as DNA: TGTGCCAGCAGCTTGGATCCCACAGATACGCAGTATTTT.